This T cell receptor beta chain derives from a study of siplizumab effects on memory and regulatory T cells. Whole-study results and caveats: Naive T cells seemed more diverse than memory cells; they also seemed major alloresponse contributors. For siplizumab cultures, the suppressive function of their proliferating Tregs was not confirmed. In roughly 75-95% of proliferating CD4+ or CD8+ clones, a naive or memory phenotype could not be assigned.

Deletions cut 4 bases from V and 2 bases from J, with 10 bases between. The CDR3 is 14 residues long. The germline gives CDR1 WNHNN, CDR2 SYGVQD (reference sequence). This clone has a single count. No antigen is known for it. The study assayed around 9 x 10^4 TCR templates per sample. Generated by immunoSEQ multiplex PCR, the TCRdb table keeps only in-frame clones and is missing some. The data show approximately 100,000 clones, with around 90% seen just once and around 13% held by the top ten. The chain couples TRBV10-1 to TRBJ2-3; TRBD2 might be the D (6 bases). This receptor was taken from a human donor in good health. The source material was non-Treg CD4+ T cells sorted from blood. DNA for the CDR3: TGCGCCAGCAGTGTGGGGGGAACCACAGATACGCAGTATTTT. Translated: CASSVGGTTDTQYF.